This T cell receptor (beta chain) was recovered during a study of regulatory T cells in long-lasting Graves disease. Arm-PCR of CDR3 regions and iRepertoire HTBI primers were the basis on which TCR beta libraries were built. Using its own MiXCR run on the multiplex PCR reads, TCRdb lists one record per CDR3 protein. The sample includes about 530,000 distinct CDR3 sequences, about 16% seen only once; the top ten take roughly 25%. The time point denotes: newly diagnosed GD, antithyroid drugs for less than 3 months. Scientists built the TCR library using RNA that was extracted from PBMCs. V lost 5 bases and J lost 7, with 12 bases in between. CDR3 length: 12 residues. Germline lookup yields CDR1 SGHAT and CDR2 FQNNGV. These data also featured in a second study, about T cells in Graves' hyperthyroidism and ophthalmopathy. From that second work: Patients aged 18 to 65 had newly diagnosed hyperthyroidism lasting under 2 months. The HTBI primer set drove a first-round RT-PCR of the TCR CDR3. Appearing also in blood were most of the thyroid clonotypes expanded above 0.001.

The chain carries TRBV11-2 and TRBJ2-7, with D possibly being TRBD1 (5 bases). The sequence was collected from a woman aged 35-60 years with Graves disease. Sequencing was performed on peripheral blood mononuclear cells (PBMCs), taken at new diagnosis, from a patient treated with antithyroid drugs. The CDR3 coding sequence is TGTGCCAGCAGCAGGACGGACAATGAGCAGTACTTC. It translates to CASSRTDNEQYF.